A selection of T cell receptor beta chains follows, all from one sample in a study of T cells in localized non-small cell lung cancer. The repertoire was sequenced with immunoSEQ multiplex PCR; TCRdb's copy has only in-frame clones and lacks some. The sample shows under 45,000 clones, around 83% of them seen only once. Sequencing was performed on PBMCs, taken before any cancer treatment. Every receptor here comes from a man aged 35-69 years with stage II lung adenocarcinoma. The CDR3 runs from the conserved cysteine through the conserved F or W. The D gene is left open where the match is weak. Clone size is stated in some rows and not others, as once, few, many or a class when expanded.

j_call,d_call,v_call,clone_size,cdr3_nt,cdr3_aa
TRBJ2-7,NA,TRBV5-4,NA,TGTGCCAGCAGCTTGGCCCGGAATACCTACGAGCAGTACTTC,CASSLARNTYEQYF
TRBJ2-1,TRBD1,TRBV7-2,NA,TGTGCCAGCAGCCCTCGACAGGGGGCAAGGGTGGGGCAGTTCTTC,CASSPRQGARVGQFF
TRBJ1-5,TRBD1,TRBV28,NA,TGTGCCAGCAGTTCTGGACAGGGGGCTTATCAGCCCCAGCATTTT,CASSSGQGAYQPQHF
TRBJ1-6,NA,TRBV27,few,TGTGCCAGCAGTTTCGACGGTAATTCACCCCTCCACTTT,CASSFDGNSPLHF
TRBJ2-7,NA,TRBV7-9,NA,TGTGCCAGCACGTGGGAGGCGGCGTACTACGTGGAGCAGTACTTC,CASTWEAAYYVEQYF
TRBJ2-5,NA,TRBV6-1,NA,TGTGCCAGCAGTGAAAGTAGGGACATACCTATGGAGACCCAGTACTTC,CASSESRDIPMETQYF
TRBJ2-7,NA,TRBV29-1,few,TGCAGCGTTGGTGCCGGGAGTTGGGGTGAGCAGTACTTC,CSVGAGSWGEQYF
TRBJ2-3,NA,TRBV7-8,NA,TGTGCCAGCAGCTTAGCGGCCTCGCCGGGGCAGTATTTT,CASSLAASPGQYF
TRBJ2-1,TRBD2,TRBV7-6,NA,TGTGCCAGCAGCAGGACTAGCGGGGAGTTCAATGAGCAGTTCTTC,CASSRTSGEFNEQFF
TRBJ2-7,NA,TRBV7-2,NA,TGTGCCAGCAGCCCAGGGACGGGGACCTACGAGCAGTACTTC,CASSPGTGTYEQYF
TRBJ2-6,NA,TRBV6-7,NA,TGTGCCAGCAGTCCATTGAAGCGTTTACAAAGTCGGGCCAACGTCCTGACTTTC,CASSPLKRLQSRANVLTF
TRBJ1-6,NA,TRBV30,NA,TGTGCCTGGAGTGAAGGGTACGAGGATTCACCCCTCCACTTT,CAWSEGYEDSPLHF
TRBJ2-3,NA,TRBV6-1,NA,TGTGCCAGCAGCATTCAGGGGATCGCAGATACGCAGTATTTT,CASSIQGIADTQYF
TRBJ2-1,NA,TRBV18,few,TGTGCCAGCTCACCACCTAGTCGCGGGACATTATACAATGAGCAGTTCTTC,CASSPPSRGTLYNEQFF
TRBJ1-2,TRBD1,TRBV6-5,once,TGTGCCAGCAGTGTGGGACAGGGGAACTATGGCTACACCTTC,CASSVGQGNYGYTF
TRBJ2-1,TRBD1,TRBV4-1,NA,TGCGCCAGCAGCCAAGGACCCGGGACAGGGCCGTACAATGAGCAGTTCTTC,CASSQGPGTGPYNEQFF
TRBJ2-1,TRBD2,TRBV19,NA,TGTGCCAGCAAAAGCGGGAGTCTCGACAATGAGCAGTTCTTC,CASKSGSLDNEQFF
TRBJ1-1,NA,TRBV5-1,NA,TGCGCCAGCAGCCCAGGGGCAGGGAACACTGAAGCTTTCTTT,CASSPGAGNTEAFF
TRBJ1-6,NA,TRBV5-5,NA,TGTGCCAGCAGCTGGGGGGGGCTATCACCCCTCCACTTT,CASSWGGLSPLHF
TRBJ2-1,TRBD2,TRBV25-1,NA,TGTGCCAGCAGTGAATTTGTTGGGAGGGGCAATGAGCAGTTCTTC,CASSEFVGRGNEQFF
TRBJ2-7,TRBD1,TRBV7-6,NA,TGTGCCAGCAGCTTGACAGGGGGCCTCTACGAGCAGTACTTC,CASSLTGGLYEQYF
TRBJ1-1,NA,TRBV4-1,once,TGCGCCAGCAGCCAAGATCGGCTAAGGCAGACGACGGTGAACACTGAAGCTTTCTTT,CASSQDRLRQTTVNTEAFF
TRBJ2-2,TRBD1,TRBV9,few,TGTGCCAGCAGCGTGCGCGAGGGACAGGTGAACACCGGGGAGCTGTTTTTT,CASSVREGQVNTGELFF
TRBJ2-3,TRBD2,TRBV7-2,few,TGTGCCAGCAGCCTAACTAGCGGGAGGACAGATACGCAGTATTTT,CASSLTSGRTDTQYF
TRBJ1-5,NA,TRBV28,NA,TGTGCCAGCAGTAAAAAGGGGCTAAAGAACCAGCCCCAGCATTTT,CASSKKGLKNQPQHF
TRBJ1-6,NA,TRBV4-1,few,TGCGCCAGCAGCGCGACCCAAGGTGCAAGGGTTCGGAATTCACCCCTCCACTTT,CASSATQGARVRNSPLHF
TRBJ2-1,TRBD2,TRBV7-9,NA,TGTGCCAGCAGCAAGACTAGCGGGAGTGACAATGAGCAGTTCTTC,CASSKTSGSDNEQFF
TRBJ1-1,NA,TRBV6-1,NA,TGTGCCAGCAGGGGGGGGCGGAACACTGAAGCTTTCTTT,CASRGGRNTEAFF
TRBJ1-2,NA,TRBV30,NA,TGTGCGACCCCGGGGGGGATCGGTCTTGTTAACTATGGCTACACCTTC,CATPGGIGLVNYGYTF
TRBJ2-1,TRBD2,TRBV7-6,NA,TGTGCCAGCAGCTTAATAGATGTCGGCGGGAGGGCCTTGCATGAGCAGTTCTTC,CASSLIDVGGRALHEQFF
TRBJ2-4,NA,TRBV9,NA,TGTGCCAGCAGCCTAGACGAGGGTAGAAACATTCAGTACTTC,CASSLDEGRNIQYF
TRBJ1-6,NA,TRBV27,NA,TGTGCCAGCAGTTTATCGGGGCCCCTAATTTCACCCCTCCACTTT,CASSLSGPLISPLHF
TRBJ1-2,NA,TRBV19,NA,TGTGCCACCATGGACAGAAACTATGGCTACACCTTC,CATMDRNYGYTF
TRBJ1-5,NA,TRBV10-2,NA,TGCGCCAGCCAACTGGAGGATCAGCCCCAGCATTTT,CASQLEDQPQHF
TRBJ2-1,TRBD2,TRBV2,NA,TGTGCCAGCAGTGTAGCGGGGGGGCCTGGTGAGCAGTTCTTC,CASSVAGGPGEQFF
TRBJ2-5,TRBD1,TRBV2,NA,TGTGCCAGCAGTGAAAACAGGGGGCAAGAGACCCAGTACTTC,CASSENRGQETQYF
TRBJ1-1,NA,TRBV14,NA,TGTGCCAGCAGCCAAGATATGGGGGCTGAAGCTTTCTTT,CASSQDMGAEAFF
TRBJ1-4,NA,TRBV5-1,NA,TGCGCCAGCAGCCCCGGGAGCTCCCAGGCAGGAGAAAAACTGTTTTTT,CASSPGSSQAGEKLFF
TRBJ1-2,NA,TRBV7-2,NA,TGTGCCAGCAGCTCGGGACGGCGGGGCTACACCTTC,CASSSGRRGYTF
TRBJ2-1,TRBD1,TRBV7-2,NA,TGTGCCAGCAGCCGTCCCCTGGACAGGGAAACGCAGTTCTTC,CASSRPLDRETQFF
TRBJ2-1,TRBD2,TRBV5-1,NA,TGCGCCAGCAGCTCACGACTAGCGACCCATGAGCAGTTCTTC,CASSSRLATHEQFF
TRBJ2-1,TRBD2,TRBV5-1,NA,TGCGCCAGCAGCTTCCCCAGCGGGGGGAGTTACAATGAGCAGTTCTTC,CASSFPSGGSYNEQFF
TRBJ2-7,TRBD1,TRBV19,NA,TGTGCCAGTAGTCACCGGACAGGACCATCCTACGAGCAGTACTTC,CASSHRTGPSYEQYF
TRBJ1-1,NA,TRBV6-1,few,TGTGCCAGCAGTGAAGTATTCCCAAACGAAGCTTTCTTT,CASSEVFPNEAFF
TRBJ2-4,NA,TRBV14,NA,TGTGCCAGCAGCCAAAGTGGGGGGCGCGACAAAAACATTCAGTACTTC,CASSQSGGRDKNIQYF
TRBJ1-1,NA,TRBV23-1,NA,TGCGCCAGCAGGGCCTGGGGTTACGGGGACACTGAAGCTTTCTTT,CASRAWGYGDTEAFF
TRBJ2-7,NA,TRBV20-1,medium-sized,TGCAGTGCTACAGGGACCTACGAGCAGTACTTC,CSATGTYEQYF
TRBJ2-1,TRBD2,TRBV19,NA,TGTGCCAGTAGTAGGTCGGGAGGGAGCAATGAGCAGTTCTTC,CASSRSGGSNEQFF
TRBJ2-3,TRBD1,TRBV5-1,once,TGCGCCAGCAGCCGACAGAGGGGACAGGGGACAGATACGCAGTATTTT,CASSRQRGQGTDTQYF
TRBJ2-1,NA,TRBV7-2,NA,TGTGCCAGCAGACCAAGACGCGCTGGGTACAATGAGCAGTTCTTC,CASRPRRAGYNEQFF
TRBJ2-5,NA,TRBV4-1,NA,TGCGCCAGCAGCCAAGAGTACCCCCAGGGGCAACAAGAGACCCAGTACTTC,CASSQEYPQGQQETQYF
TRBJ1-1,TRBD1,TRBV7-6,NA,TGTGCCAGCAGCCCCATGCCGGGACAGGTGTTGAACACTGAAGCTTTCTTT,CASSPMPGQVLNTEAFF
TRBJ1-5,TRBD1,TRBV6-5,NA,TGTGCCAGCAGTCCGGGACAGGGGCAGCCCCAGCATTTT,CASSPGQGQPQHF
TRBJ2-7,NA,TRBV4-3,NA,TGCGCCAGCAGCCAAGAATTGGGTCGAGGGGGAGAGCAGTACTTC,CASSQELGRGGEQYF